This entry describes one T cell receptor (beta chain). Its specificity is unknown. The CDR3 consists of 20 residues. CDR1 and CDR2 (germline): SGHTA, FQGNSA. V lost 5 bases and J lost 2; bases outside the gene matches: 14. All of the donors were Caucasians in good health. cDNA carried unique molecular identifiers, and a universal primer site was added by template switching. Using its own MiXCR run on the 5' RACE reads, TCRdb lists one record per CDR3 protein. Of roughly 1,500,000 distinct CDR3 sequences listed, roughly 35% are singletons. The data belong to a study of identical twins. Points from the study as a whole: Part of the zero-insertion signal could reflect confounding by invariant MAIT and iNKT cells.

The rearrangement links TRBV7-2 to TRBJ2-3; 15 bases fit TRBD2. The clonotype originates from a newborn girl in good health. The material sequenced was cord blood. The CDR3 protein is CASSPTRTSGRARNTDTQYF. As DNA, the CDR3 is TGTGCCAGCAGCCCCACTCGGACTAGCGGGAGGGCTAGGAACACAGATACGCAGTATTTT.